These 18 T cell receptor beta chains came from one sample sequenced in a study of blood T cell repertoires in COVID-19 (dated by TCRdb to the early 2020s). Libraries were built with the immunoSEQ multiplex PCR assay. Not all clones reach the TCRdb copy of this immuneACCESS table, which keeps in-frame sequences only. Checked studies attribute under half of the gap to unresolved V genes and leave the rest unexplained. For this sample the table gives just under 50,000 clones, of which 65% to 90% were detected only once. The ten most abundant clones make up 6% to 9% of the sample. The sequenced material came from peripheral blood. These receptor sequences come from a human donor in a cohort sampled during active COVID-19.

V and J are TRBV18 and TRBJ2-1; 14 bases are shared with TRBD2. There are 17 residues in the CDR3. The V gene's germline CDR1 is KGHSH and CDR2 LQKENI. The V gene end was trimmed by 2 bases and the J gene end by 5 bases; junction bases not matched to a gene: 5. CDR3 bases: TGTGCCAGCTCACCAATGGGACTAGCGGGAGCCCACAATGAGCAGTTCTTC. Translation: CASSPMGLAGAHNEQFF.

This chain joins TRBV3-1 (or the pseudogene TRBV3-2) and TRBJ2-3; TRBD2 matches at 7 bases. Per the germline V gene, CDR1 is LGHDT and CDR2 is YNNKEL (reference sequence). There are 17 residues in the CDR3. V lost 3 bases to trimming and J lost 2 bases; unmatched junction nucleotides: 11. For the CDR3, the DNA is TGTGCCAGCAGCCAGGGGGGGGAGGGCCCGGACACAGATACGCAGTATTTT. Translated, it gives CASSQGGEGPDTDTQYF.

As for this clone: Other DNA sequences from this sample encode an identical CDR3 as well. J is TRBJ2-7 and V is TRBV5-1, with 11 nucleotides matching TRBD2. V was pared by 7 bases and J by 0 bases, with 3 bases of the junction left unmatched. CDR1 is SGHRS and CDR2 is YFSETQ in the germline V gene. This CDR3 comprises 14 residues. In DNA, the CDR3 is TGCGCCAGCTCTCTAGCGGGAGGCTCCTACGAGCAGTACTTC. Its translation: CASSLAGGSYEQYF.

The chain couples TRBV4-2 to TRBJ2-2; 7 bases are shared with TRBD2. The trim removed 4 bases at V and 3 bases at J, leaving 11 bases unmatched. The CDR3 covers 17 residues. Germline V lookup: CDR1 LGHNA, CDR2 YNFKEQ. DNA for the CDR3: TGTGCCAGCAGCCTACGGGGTTCGGCGGGAGACACCGGGGAGCTGTTTTTT. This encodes CASSLRGSAGDTGELFF.

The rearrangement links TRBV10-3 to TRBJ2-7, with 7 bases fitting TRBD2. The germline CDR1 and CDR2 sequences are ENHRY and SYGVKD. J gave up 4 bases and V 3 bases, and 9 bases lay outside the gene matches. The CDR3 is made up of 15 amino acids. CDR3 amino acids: CAISDPAGDMYEQYF. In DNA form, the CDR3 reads TGTGCCATCAGTGATCCTGCGGGAGATATGTACGAGCAGTACTTC.

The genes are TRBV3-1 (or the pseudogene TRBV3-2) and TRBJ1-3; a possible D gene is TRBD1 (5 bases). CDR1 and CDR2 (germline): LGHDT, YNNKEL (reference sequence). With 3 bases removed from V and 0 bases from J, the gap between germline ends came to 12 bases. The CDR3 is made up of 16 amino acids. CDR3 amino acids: CASSQRTGVSGNTIYF. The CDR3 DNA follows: TGTGCCAGCAGCCAGCGAACAGGCGTCTCTGGAAACACCATATATTTT.

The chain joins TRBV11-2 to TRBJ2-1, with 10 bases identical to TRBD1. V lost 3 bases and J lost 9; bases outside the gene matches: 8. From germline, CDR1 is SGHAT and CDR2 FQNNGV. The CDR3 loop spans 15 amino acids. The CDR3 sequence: CASSFQGDRGGEQFF. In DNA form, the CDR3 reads TGTGCCAGCAGCTTTCAGGGGGACAGGGGTGGTGAGCAGTTCTTC.

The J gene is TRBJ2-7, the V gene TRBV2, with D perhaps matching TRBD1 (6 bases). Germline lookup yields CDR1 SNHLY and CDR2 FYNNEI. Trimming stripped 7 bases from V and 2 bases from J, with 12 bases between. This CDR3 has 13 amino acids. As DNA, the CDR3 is TGTGCCAGCACGCGACAGGCAACCTACGAGCAGTACTTC. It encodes CASTRQATYEQYF.

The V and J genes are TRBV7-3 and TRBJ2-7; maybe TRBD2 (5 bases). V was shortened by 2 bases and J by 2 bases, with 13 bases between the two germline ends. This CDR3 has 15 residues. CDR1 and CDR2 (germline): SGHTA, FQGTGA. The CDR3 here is CASSLEGVYTYEQYF. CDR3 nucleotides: TGTGCCAGCAGCTTAGAGGGAGTCTACACCTACGAGCAGTACTTC.

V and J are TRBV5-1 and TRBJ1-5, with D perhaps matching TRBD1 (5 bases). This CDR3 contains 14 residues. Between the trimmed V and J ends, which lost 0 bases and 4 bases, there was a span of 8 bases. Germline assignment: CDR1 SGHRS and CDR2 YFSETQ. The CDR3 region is CASSLAPGNQPQHF. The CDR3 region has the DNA TGCGCCAGCAGCTTGGCTCCAGGGAATCAGCCCCAGCATTTT.

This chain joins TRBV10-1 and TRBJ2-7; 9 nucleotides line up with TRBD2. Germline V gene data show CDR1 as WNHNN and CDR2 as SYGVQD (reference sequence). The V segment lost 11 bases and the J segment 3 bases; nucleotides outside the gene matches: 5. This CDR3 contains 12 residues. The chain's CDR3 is CAPLAGYYEQYF. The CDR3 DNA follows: TGCGCCCCACTAGCGGGCTACTACGAGCAGTACTTC.

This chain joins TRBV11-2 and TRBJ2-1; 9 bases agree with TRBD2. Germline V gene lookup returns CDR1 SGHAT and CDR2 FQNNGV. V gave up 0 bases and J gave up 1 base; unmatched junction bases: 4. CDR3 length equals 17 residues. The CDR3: CASSLDAGGASYNEQFF. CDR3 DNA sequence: TGTGCCAGCAGCTTAGATGCGGGAGGGGCTTCCTACAATGAGCAGTTCTTC.

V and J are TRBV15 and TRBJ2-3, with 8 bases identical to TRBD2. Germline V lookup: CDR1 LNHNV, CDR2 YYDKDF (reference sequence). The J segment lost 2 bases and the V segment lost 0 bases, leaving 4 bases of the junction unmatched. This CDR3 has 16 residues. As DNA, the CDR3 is TGTGCCACCAGCAGAGATCCGGGACTAGACACAGATACGCAGTATTTT. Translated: CATSRDPGLDTDTQYF.

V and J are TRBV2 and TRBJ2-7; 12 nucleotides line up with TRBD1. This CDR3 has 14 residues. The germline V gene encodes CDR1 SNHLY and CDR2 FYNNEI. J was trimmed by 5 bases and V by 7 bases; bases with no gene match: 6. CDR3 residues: CASKKGQGADEQYF. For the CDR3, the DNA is TGTGCCAGCAAAAAGGGACAGGGGGCAGACGAGCAGTACTTC.

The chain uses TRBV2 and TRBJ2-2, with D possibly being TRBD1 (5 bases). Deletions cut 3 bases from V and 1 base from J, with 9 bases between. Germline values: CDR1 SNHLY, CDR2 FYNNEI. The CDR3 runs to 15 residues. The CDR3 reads CASSDYRMNTGELFF. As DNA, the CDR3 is TGTGCCAGCAGTGACTACAGGATGAACACCGGGGAGCTGTTTTTT.

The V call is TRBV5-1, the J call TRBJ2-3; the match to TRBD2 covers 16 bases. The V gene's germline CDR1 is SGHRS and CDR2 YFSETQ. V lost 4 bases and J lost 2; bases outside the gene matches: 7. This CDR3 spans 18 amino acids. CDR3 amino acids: CASSRGTSGRAPTDTQYF. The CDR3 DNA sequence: TGCGCCAGCAGCCGGGGGACTAGCGGGAGGGCCCCCACAGATACGCAGTATTTT. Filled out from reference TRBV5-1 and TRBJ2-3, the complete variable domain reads KAGVTQTPRYLIKTRGQQVTLSCSPISGHRSVSWYQQTPGQGLQFLFEYFSETQRNKGNFPGRFSGRQFSNSRSEMNVSTLELGDSALYLCASSRGTSGRAPTDTQYFGPGTRLTVL.

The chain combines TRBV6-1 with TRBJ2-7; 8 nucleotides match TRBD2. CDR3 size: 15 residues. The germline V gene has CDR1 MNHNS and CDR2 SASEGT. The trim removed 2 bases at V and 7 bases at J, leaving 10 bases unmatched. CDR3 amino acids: CASSEIGLAGDEQYF. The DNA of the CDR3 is TGTGCCAGCAGTGAAATAGGGCTAGCGGGTGATGAGCAGTACTTC.

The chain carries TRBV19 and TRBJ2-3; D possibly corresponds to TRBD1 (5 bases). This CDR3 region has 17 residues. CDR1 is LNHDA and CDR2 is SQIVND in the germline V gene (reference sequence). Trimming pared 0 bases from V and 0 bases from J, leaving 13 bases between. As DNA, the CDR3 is TGTGCCAGTAGTATAGAGGCGGTCAGGGTGAGCACAGATACGCAGTATTTT. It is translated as CASSIEAVRVSTDTQYF.